A selection of T cell receptor beta chains follows, all from one sample in a study of T cells after yellow fever vaccination. In TCRdb, the 5' RACE reads were re-called with MiXCR into one record per CDR3 protein. The table has 620,000 or so distinct CDR3 sequences, roughly 12% seen once. Material: PBMCs, obtained on the day of the yellow fever booster vaccination. The receptors stem from a young man who received the YFV17D yellow fever vaccine. Both conserved end residues are part of each CDR3. The D gene is left open where the match is weak. Clone size is stated in some rows and not others, as once, few, many or a class when expanded.

v_gene	d_gene	abundance	len	j_gene	CDR3aa	CDR3nt
TRBV30	TRBD1	-	15	TRBJ1-1	CAWSVSTGMNTEAFF	TGTGCCTGGAGTGTCTCGACAGGGATGAACACTGAAGCTTTCTTT
TRBV6-1	-	-	14	TRBJ1-6	CASSVSSTPSPLHF	TGTGCCAGCAGTGTCTCTTCTACTCCCTCACCCCTCCACTTT
TRBV29-1	TRBD1	-	12	TRBJ2-7	CSAGQDPYEQYF	TGCAGCGCCGGACAGGACCCCTACGAGCAGTACTTC
TRBV7-8	-	-	15	TRBJ2-6	CASRSTGIGANVLTF	TGTGCCAGCAGGTCTACAGGGATTGGGGCCAACGTCCTGACTTTC
TRBV20-1	-	few	15	TRBJ2-7	CSASAAQEGWYEQYF	TGCAGTGCTAGTGCCGCTCAGGAGGGTTGGTACGAGCAGTACTTC
TRBV29-1	-	-	14	TRBJ2-5	CSVEVGGNWGTQYF	TGCAGCGTTGAGGTGGGAGGAAACTGGGGGACCCAGTACTTC
TRBV7-9	-	-	14	TRBJ2-7	CASSLGLPLGEQYF	TGTGCCAGCAGCTTGGGACTGCCTTTGGGCGAGCAGTACTTC
TRBV28	TRBD1	-	12	TRBJ2-7	CASWGQGSEQYF	TGTGCCAGCTGGGGACAGGGATCCGAGCAGTACTTC
TRBV25-1	-	few	16	TRBJ2-5	CASSGDWAAVGETQYF	TGTGCCAGCAGTGGGGACTGGGCGGCGGTAGGGGAGACCCAGTACTTC
TRBV28	-	few	15	TRBJ2-7	CASSLDPQSSYEQYF	TGTGCCAGCAGTTTGGACCCTCAGAGCTCCTACGAGCAGTACTTC
TRBV28	-	once	14	TRBJ2-7	CASHPPYRSGEQYF	TGTGCCAGCCATCCACCCTATCGGTCGGGCGAGCAGTACTTC
TRBV4-3	TRBD2	-	16	TRBJ2-3	CASSQDPALAGDTQYF	TGCGCCAGCAGCCAAGACCCCGCACTAGCGGGAGATACGCAGTATTTT
TRBV7-6	-	-	15	TRBJ2-2	CASSLGGSRSGELFF	TGTGCCAGCAGCTTAGGGGGCTCGAGGTCCGGGGAGCTGTTTTTT
TRBV19	TRBD2	-	14	TRBJ2-5	CASTQGLAGETQYF	TGTGCCAGTACCCAAGGACTAGCAGGGGAGACCCAGTACTTC
TRBV20-1	-	few	12	TRBJ1-4	CSARSAQEKLFF	TGCAGTGCTAGGTCGGCTCAAGAAAAACTGTTTTTT
TRBV27	-	-	14	TRBJ1-1	CASSQGGLDTEAFF	TGTGCCAGCAGTCAAGGGGGACTAGACACTGAAGCTTTCTTT
TRBV7-2	-	-	13	TRBJ1-4	CASSLGIREKLFF	TGTGCCAGCAGCTTAGGGATTCGCGAAAAACTGTTTTTT
TRBV6-6	TRBD1	many	13	TRBJ2-7	CASSPTGGYEQYF	TGTGCCAGCAGCCCGACAGGGGGCTACGAGCAGTACTTC
TRBV9	-	few	16	TRBJ1-2	CASSPQSTGSNYGYTF	TGTGCCAGCAGCCCCCAATCGACAGGTTCTAACTATGGCTACACCTTC
TRBV2	TRBD1	-	12	TRBJ2-7	CASKTGIYEQYF	TGTGCCAGCAAGACAGGGATTTACGAGCAGTACTTC
TRBV7-6	TRBD2	-	16	TRBJ2-2	CASSPLAGAHTGELFF	TGTGCCAGCAGCCCGCTAGCGGGAGCGCACACCGGGGAGCTGTTTTTT
TRBV19	-	few	13	TRBJ2-6	CASRFEGANVLTF	TGTGCCAGTAGATTCGAAGGGGCCAACGTCCTGACTTTC
TRBV7-2	TRBD2	-	16	TRBJ2-3	CASSSRRGRVTDTQYF	TGTGCCAGCAGCTCCCGACGTGGGAGGGTCACAGATACGCAGTATTTT
TRBV19	TRBD1	-	14	TRBJ1-1	CASSPDRGYTEAFF	TGTGCCAGTAGTCCCGACAGGGGATATACTGAAGCTTTCTTT
TRBV20-1	TRBD1	few	14	TRBJ1-3	CSAPPRDRGNTIYF	TGCAGTGCTCCCCCTCGGGACAGGGGAAACACCATATATTTT
TRBV18	-	-	14	TRBJ2-5	CASSPRIGKETQYF	TGTGCCAGCTCACCACGGATAGGGAAAGAGACCCAGTACTTC
TRBV7-2	-	many	15	TRBJ2-7	CASSFPGARTYEQYF	TGTGCCAGCAGCTTCCCGGGAGCCCGGACCTACGAGCAGTACTTC
TRBV29-1	-	many	11	TRBJ2-7	CSVEVSYEQYF	TGCAGCGTTGAGGTCTCCTACGAGCAGTACTTC
TRBV19	-	many	13	TRBJ1-1	CASRAGRNTEAFF	TGTGCCAGTAGGGCAGGGAGGAACACTGAAGCTTTCTTT
TRBV5-1	TRBD2	-	17	TRBJ2-1	CASSLLNYGRDDNEQFF	TGCGCCAGCAGCTTGTTGAATTACGGGAGGGATGACAATGAGCAGTTCTTC
TRBV5-1	-	-	15	TRBJ2-7	CASSLGGSASGEQYF	TGCGCCAGCAGCTTGGGCGGTAGCGCCTCGGGAGAGCAGTACTTC
TRBV12-3/TRBV12-4	-	-	13	TRBJ2-1	CASSLLATNEQFF	TGTGCCAGCAGTTTGCTAGCCACCAATGAGCAGTTCTTC
TRBV30	TRBD1	few	12	TRBJ1-1	CAWGTGGAEAFF	TGTGCCTGGGGGACAGGGGGGGCTGAAGCTTTCTTT
TRBV30	-	-	13	TRBJ2-7	CAWSVRYSYEQYF	TGTGCCTGGAGCGTGCGATACTCCTACGAGCAGTACTTC
TRBV6-2/TRBV6-3	-	-	15	TRBJ2-2	CATALAGAFTGELFF	TGTGCCACGGCGCTGGCAGGGGCGTTCACCGGGGAGCTGTTTTTT
TRBV5-1	TRBD2	-	14	TRBJ2-1	CASSLSGGGHEQFF	TGCGCCAGCAGCTTGTCGGGGGGGGGCCATGAGCAGTTCTTC
TRBV7-9	-	-	14	TRBJ2-7	CASSSRDGTREQYF	TGTGCCAGCAGCTCCCGGGACGGTACGCGGGAGCAGTACTTC
TRBV7-2	-	few	15	TRBJ2-7	CASTGNRGRAYEQYF	TGTGCCAGCACTGGAAATCGGGGCCGCGCCTACGAGCAGTACTTC
TRBV2	-	few	14	TRBJ1-1	CASSRGRLDTEAFF	TGTGCCAGCAGTCGGGGCAGACTAGACACTGAAGCTTTCTTT
TRBV19	-	-	19	TRBJ1-5	CASSIIVGTSTRSNQPQHF	TGTGCCAGTAGTATCATAGTGGGGACATCCACGCGAAGCAATCAGCCCCAGCATTTT
TRBV20-1	-	few	13	TRBJ2-7	CSARGDIPREQYF	TGCAGTGCTAGAGGGGACATCCCCCGCGAGCAGTACTTC
TRBV4-3	TRBD2	few	20	TRBJ2-1	CASSQGSLAGGGSSYNEQFF	TGCGCCAGCAGCCAAGGATCGCTAGCGGGAGGGGGAAGCTCCTACAATGAGCAGTTCTTC
TRBV20-1	-	few	19	TRBJ2-2	CSARDGKSVGPPVTGELFF	TGCAGTGCTAGAGATGGGAAGTCGGTGGGGCCACCCGTTACCGGGGAGCTGTTTTTT
TRBV3-1	-	-	14	TRBJ1-2	CASSQVPGLDGYTF	TGTGCCAGCAGCCAAGTCCCAGGGCTGGACGGCTACACCTTC
TRBV7-9	TRBD2	-	15	TRBJ2-3	CASTPGRLRTDTQYF	TGTGCCAGCACCCCCGGGAGGTTGAGAACAGATACGCAGTATTTT
TRBV18	-	-	15	TRBJ2-1	CASSTVGFSYNEQFF	TGTGCCAGCTCGACGGTGGGGTTCTCCTACAATGAGCAGTTCTTC
TRBV28	TRBD1	few	14	TRBJ2-2	CASRQGIDTGELFF	TGTGCCAGCAGACAGGGGATCGACACCGGGGAGCTGTTTTTT
TRBV20-1	-	-	17	TRBJ2-6	CSARDGLEISGANVLTF	TGCAGTGCTAGAGATGGACTGGAGATCTCTGGGGCCAACGTCCTGACTTTC
TRBV7-2	-	many	14	TRBJ1-1	CASSVADLNTEAFF	TGTGCCAGCAGCGTCGCAGACCTGAACACTGAAGCTTTCTTT
TRBV24-1	-	-	14	TRBJ2-1	CATSDRGNYNEQFF	TGTGCCACCAGTGATCGCGGGAACTACAATGAGCAGTTCTTC
TRBV11-2	-	once	15	TRBJ2-5	CASSPGPQEVETQYF	TGTGCCAGCAGCCCAGGACCCCAGGAGGTGGAGACCCAGTACTTC
TRBV4-3	-	few	15	TRBJ2-1	CASSQDLGFYGEQFF	TGCGCCAGCAGCCAAGATTTAGGCTTCTATGGGGAGCAGTTCTTC
TRBV7-2	TRBD1	-	13	TRBJ2-1	CASSIDRDNEQFF	TGTGCCAGCAGCATAGACAGGGACAATGAGCAGTTCTTC